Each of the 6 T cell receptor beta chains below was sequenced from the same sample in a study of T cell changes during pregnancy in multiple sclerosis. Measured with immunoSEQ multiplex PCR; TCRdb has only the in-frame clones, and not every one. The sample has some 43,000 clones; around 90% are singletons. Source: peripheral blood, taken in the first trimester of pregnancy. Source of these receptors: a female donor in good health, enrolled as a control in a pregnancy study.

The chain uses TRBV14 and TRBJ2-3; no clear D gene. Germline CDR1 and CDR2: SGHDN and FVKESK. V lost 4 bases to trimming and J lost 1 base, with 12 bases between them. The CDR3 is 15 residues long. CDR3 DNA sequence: TGTGCCAGCAGCCTACATACCCAGGGCACAGATACGCAGTATTTT. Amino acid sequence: CASSLHTQGTDTQYF.

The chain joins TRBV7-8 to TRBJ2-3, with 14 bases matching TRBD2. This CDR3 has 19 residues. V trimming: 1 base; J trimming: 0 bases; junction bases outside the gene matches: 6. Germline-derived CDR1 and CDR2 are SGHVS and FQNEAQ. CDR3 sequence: CASSLGLAGGNTSTDTQYF. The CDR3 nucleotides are TGTGCCAGCAGCTTAGGACTAGCGGGGGGGAATACTAGCACAGATACGCAGTATTTT.

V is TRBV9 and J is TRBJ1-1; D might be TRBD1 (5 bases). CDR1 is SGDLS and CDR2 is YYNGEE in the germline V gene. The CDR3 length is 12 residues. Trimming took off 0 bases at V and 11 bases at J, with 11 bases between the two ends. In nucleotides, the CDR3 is TGTGCCAGCAGCGTAGAAGGGGTGGAGGCTTTCTTT. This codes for CASSVEGVEAFF.

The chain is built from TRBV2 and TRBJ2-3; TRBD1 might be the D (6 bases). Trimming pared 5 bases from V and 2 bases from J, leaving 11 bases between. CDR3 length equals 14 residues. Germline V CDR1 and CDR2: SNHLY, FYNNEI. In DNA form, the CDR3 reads TGTGCCAGCAGTCCGGACAGCATCACAGATACGCAGTATTTT. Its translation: CASSPDSITDTQYF.

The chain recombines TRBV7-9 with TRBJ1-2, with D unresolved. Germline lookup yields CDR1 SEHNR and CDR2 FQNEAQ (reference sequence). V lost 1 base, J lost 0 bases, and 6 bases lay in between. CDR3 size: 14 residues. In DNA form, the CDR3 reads TGTGCCAGCAGCTTAGAGCCAACTAACTATGGCTACACCTTC. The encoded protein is CASSLEPTNYGYTF.

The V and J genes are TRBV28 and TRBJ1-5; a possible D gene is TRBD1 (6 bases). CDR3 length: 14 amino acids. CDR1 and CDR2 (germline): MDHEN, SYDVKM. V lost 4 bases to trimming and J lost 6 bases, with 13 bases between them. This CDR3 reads CASSSYRAGQPQHF. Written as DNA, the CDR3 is TGTGCCAGCAGTTCCTACAGGGCGGGTCAGCCCCAGCATTTT.